These 6 T cell receptor beta chains came from one sample sequenced in a study of T cell repertoires in cytomegalovirus infection. TCRdb passed the reads through MiXCR, listing each CDR3 protein once. The top ten hold around an eighth of the sample, which has hundreds of thousands of distinct CDR3 sequences, more than 25% seen once. No antigens are known for them. The material sequenced was cultured CD8+ T cells from PBMCs, taken from culture after CMV antigen stimulation. These receptors were taken from a human donor in good health (CMV status not recorded). Some clones in this sample may be carry-over from other donors' samples.

J is TRBJ2-3 and V is TRBV20-1; 10 bases are a match to TRBD1. Germline values: CDR1 DFQATT, CDR2 SNEGSKA (reference sequence). The trim removed 3 bases at V and 6 bases at J, leaving 18 bases unmatched. The CDR3 has 18 amino acids. CDR3 protein: CSASFSGTGAYRRDTQYF. The CDR3 DNA reads as TGCAGTGCTAGTTTTTCCGGGACAGGGGCTTATAGAAGGGATACGCAGTATTTT.

The rearrangement uses TRBV14 and TRBJ1-1, with D perhaps matching TRBD1 (5 bases). The CDR3 extends over 15 amino acids. Looked up from germline, CDR1 is SGHDN and CDR2 is FVKESK. The V end lost 1 base, the J end lost 6 bases, and 15 bases lay between the germline ends. CDR3 nucleotides: TGTGCCAGCAGCCAAGCGCCGGGGGTGTACGCTGAAGCTTTCTTT. Protein sequence: CASSQAPGVYAEAFF.

This clonotype showed up just a few times. This chain joins TRBV11-3 and TRBJ2-7, with D perhaps given as TRBD1 or TRBD2 (7 bases each). CDR1 is SGHNT and CDR2 is YENEEA in the germline V gene. This CDR3 has 14 amino acids. The ends were cut back, 4 bases at V and 4 bases at J, with 14 bases in the middle. CDR3 region: CASSSREGAYEQYF. For the CDR3, the DNA is TGTGCCAGCAGCTCTAGGGAGGGGGCTTACGAGCAGTACTTC.

The V gene is TRBV2, the J gene TRBJ2-6; D might be TRBD1 (5 bases). V was trimmed by 5 bases and J by 0 bases, leaving 17 bases between them. Germline CDR1 and CDR2: SNHLY and FYNNEI. The CDR3 runs 18 residues. CDR3 in DNA: TGTGCCAGCAGTCGAAAGGGGCAGGAGTACTCTGGGGCCAACGTCCTGACTTTC. Amino acid sequence: CASSRKGQEYSGANVLTF. The entire variable domain, with the rest obtained from reference TRBV2 and TRBJ2-6, is as follows: EPEVTQTPSHQVTQMGQEVILRCVPISNHLYFYWYRQILGQKVEFLVSFYNNEISEKSEIFDDQFSVERPDGSNFTLKIRSTKLEDSAMYFCASSRKGQEYSGANVLTFGAGSRLTVL.

This clonotype was seen more than once but under ten times. This chain uses TRBV5-6 with TRBJ2-5, with 9 bases aligning to TRBD2. The ends lost 3 bases at V and 0 bases at J; junction bases unmatched: 9. CDR1 and CDR2 (germline): SGHDT, YYEEEE. This CDR3 spans 17 amino acids. The CDR3 coding sequence is TGTGCCAGCAGCTCTCTCTTAGCGGGGGAATACCAAGAGACCCAGTACTTC. Translation gives CASSSLLAGEYQETQYF.

This clonotype was seen repeatedly, ten times or more. The rearrangement joins TRBV27 to TRBJ1-5, with TRBD1 matching 11 bases. The length of the CDR3 is 16 residues. V lost 2 bases, J lost 6 bases, and 6 bases stayed unmatched. Germline-derived CDR1 and CDR2 are MNHEY and SMNVEV (reference sequence). As DNA, the CDR3 is TGTGCCAGCAGTTTAGGGACAGGGGGTAGGGGTCAGCCCCAGCATTTT. Translated, it gives CASSLGTGGRGQPQHF.